Listed here are 21 T cell receptor beta chains from one sample, sequenced in a study of blood T cell repertoires in COVID-19. Assay used: immunoSEQ multiplex PCR; TCRdb lists only in-frame clones, some missing. The sample contains just over 650,000 clones, just under 90% of which appear only once. The sample consisted of peripheral blood. The receptors stem from a woman aged 18-35 years with acute or convalescent COVID-19.

In its sample, this clone was seen a few times. The J gene is TRBJ1-3, the V gene TRBV7-2; 8 bases agree with TRBD1. This CDR3 is built from 14 residues. Germline V CDR1 and CDR2: SGHTA, FQGNSA. The trim removed 7 bases at V and 4 bases at J, leaving 6 bases unmatched. DNA of the CDR3: TGTGCCAGCAAGGGACAGGCAATGGGAAACACCATATATTTT. It is translated as CASKGQAMGNTIYF.

V gene TRBV6-2 or TRBV6-3 combines with J gene TRBJ2-1, with 13 positions matching TRBD2. Germline-derived CDR1 and CDR2 are MNHEY and SVGEGT. This CDR3 region has 19 residues. Trimming took 2 bases from V and 0 from J; bases not matched to a gene: 7. The CDR3 loop reads CASSYPTRTSGSSYNEQFF. The CDR3 bases are TGTGCCAGCAGTTACCCCACTCGGACTAGCGGGAGCTCCTACAATGAGCAGTTCTTC.

The chain recombines TRBV5-1 with TRBJ2-5, with TRBD2 identical over 12 bases. The CDR3 totals 16 residues. CDR1 is SGHRS and CDR2 is YFSETQ in the germline V gene. With V trimmed by 6 bases and J by 5 bases, 11 bases remained unmatched. CDR3 region: CASTPSGGARVETQYF. The CDR3 DNA reads as TGCGCCAGCACCCCTAGCGGGGGGGCCAGGGTGGAGACCCAGTACTTC. Full variable domain (remainder filled in from reference TRBV5-1 and TRBJ2-5): KAGVTQTPRYLIKTRGQQVTLSCSPISGHRSVSWYQQTPGQGLQFLFEYFSETQRNKGNFPGRFSGRQFSNSRSEMNVSTLELGDSALYLCASTPSGGARVETQYFGPGTRLLVL.

The gene calls are TRBV13 and TRBJ2-3, with 15 bases matching TRBD2. V shed 8 bases and J 7 bases; nucleotides not matched to a gene: 1. Germline V gene data show CDR1 as PRHDT and CDR2 as FYEKMQ (reference sequence). The CDR3 length is 13 residues. The CDR3 sequence: CASGTSGGNTQYF. The CDR3 bases are TGTGCCAGCGGGACTAGCGGGGGGAATACGCAGTATTTT.

This chain connects TRBV5-1 to TRBJ1-4; D might be TRBD1 (5 bases). This CDR3 is built from 16 residues. Germline assignment: CDR1 SGHRS and CDR2 YFSETQ. Trimming removed 1 base at V and 3 bases at J, with 13 bases between. The chain's CDR3 is CASSLLAGRPNEKLFF. The CDR3 DNA is TGCGCCAGCAGCTTGCTAGCGGGACGGCCTAATGAAAAACTGTTTTTT.

This clone was detected only a few times. The rearrangement joins TRBV7-2 to TRBJ1-2, with 8 bases matching TRBD1. The junction had 11 bases not matched to a gene; V was cut back by 5 bases and J by 6 bases. CDR3 length: 15 residues. CDR1 is SGHTA and CDR2 is FQGNSA in the germline V gene. CDR3 nucleotides: TGTGCCAGCAGCACGAGGACAGGGAGGGCCGATGGCTACACCTTC. This gives the protein CASSTRTGRADGYTF.

The table lists this clone with a count of one. The chain has TRBV7-6 and TRBJ2-5, with 8 nucleotides matching TRBD1. There are 14 residues in the CDR3. The V segment lost 5 bases and the J segment 4 bases; nucleotides outside the gene matches: 6. Germline loops: CDR1 SGHVS, CDR2 FNYEAQ. DNA for the CDR3: TGTGCCAGCAGCCCGAGGACAGGGAGAGAGACCCAGTACTTC. Translating it yields CASSPRTGRETQYF.

The chain uses TRBV5-1 and TRBJ2-7, with 7 bases aligning to TRBD1. Germline V gives CDR1 SGHRS, CDR2 YFSETQ. With V trimmed by 4 bases and J by 7 bases, 5 bases remained unmatched. This CDR3 is built from 12 residues. CDR3 loop: CASSATGWEQYF. In DNA form, the CDR3 reads TGCGCCAGCAGCGCGACAGGGTGGGAGCAGTACTTC.

This clone came up a few times. The gene calls are TRBV29-1 and TRBJ1-1; D gene unclear. CDR3 length: 13 residues. The germline V gene has CDR1 SQVTM and CDR2 ANQGSEA. Trimming left V 4 bases short and J 4 bases short, with 13 bases between. The CDR3 here is CSVVGERVTEAFF. Here the CDR3 DNA reads TGCAGCGTTGTTGGGGAGAGGGTCACTGAAGCTTTCTTT. The full variable domain, with the rest looked up from reference TRBV29-1 and TRBJ1-1, is SAVISQKPSRDICQRGTSLTIQCQVDSQVTMMFWYRQQPGQSLTLIATANQGSEATYESGFVIDKFPISRPNLTFSTLTVSNMSPEDSSIYLCSVVGERVTEAFFGQGTRLTVV.

This sequence joins TRBV19 and TRBJ1-1; D perhaps matches TRBD1 (5 bases). From germline, CDR1 is LNHDA and CDR2 SQIVND (reference sequence). The CDR3 consists of 14 residues. Trimming shortened V by 6 bases and J by 4 bases, and 15 bases separated the two germline ends. The DNA of the CDR3 is TGTGCCAGTAGCCTTGGGGGAGGGCTCACTGAAGCTTTCTTT. As protein: CASSLGGGLTEAFF.

The V gene is TRBV29-1, the J gene TRBJ1-1, with D possibly TRBD1 on 5 matching bases. The CDR3 extends over 12 amino acids. V was clipped by 4 bases and J by 4 bases, with 10 bases between them. Germline V gene data show CDR1 as SQVTM and CDR2 as ANQGSEA. The CDR3 coding sequence is TGCAGCGTTGTTGGCAGGGTCACTGAAGCTTTCTTT. Residues: CSVVGRVTEAFF.

The V call is TRBV10-1, the J call TRBJ1-1; unclear D gene. This CDR3 contains 15 residues. Trimming cost V 5 bases and J 0 bases, with 13 bases left between them. The germline V gene has CDR1 WNHNN and CDR2 SYGVQD (reference sequence). The CDR3, as DNA: TGCGCCAGCAGTTCTTTTGGGCACCTGAACACTGAAGCTTTCTTT. Its protein is CASSSFGHLNTEAFF.

The V and J genes are TRBV19 and TRBJ1-1, with D possibly matching TRBD1 (6 bases). The germline V and J ends were trimmed by 7 bases and 7 bases, with 13 bases remaining between them. Germline-derived CDR1 and CDR2 are LNHDA and SQIVND (reference sequence). The CDR3 consists of 12 residues. CDR3 amino acids: CASTKDSFEAFF. The DNA of the CDR3 is TGTGCCAGTACCAAGGACAGCTTTGAAGCTTTCTTT.

The chain links TRBV7-8 to TRBJ2-7; D not certain. The CDR3 extends over 14 amino acids. V dropped 8 bases and J dropped 5 bases, with 19 bases sitting between them. Per the germline V gene, CDR1 is SGHVS and CDR2 is FQNEAQ. CDR3 coding DNA: TGTGCCAGCGCTACGAGGAGAGACGTGGACGAGCAGTACTTC. Translating it yields CASATRRDVDEQYF.

V gene TRBV4-1 combines with J gene TRBJ2-2, with 9 nucleotides matching TRBD1. Trimming cost V 3 bases and J 1 base; bases outside gene matches: 15. The germline gives CDR1 MGHRA, CDR2 YSYEKL. This CDR3 comprises 20 residues. Written as DNA, the CDR3 is TGCGCCAGCAGCCAGGAGACCACCGGGACAGGGCCCCAGAACACCGGGGAGCTGTTTTTT. It is translated as CASSQETTGTGPQNTGELFF.

The chain has TRBV4-1 and TRBJ1-2; tentative D call: TRBD1 (5 bases). Looked up from germline, CDR1 is MGHRA and CDR2 is YSYEKL. V was pared by 2 bases and J by 6 bases, with 16 bases between. There are 15 residues in the CDR3. CDR3 DNA: TGCGCCAGCAGCCAACCGACAGACATCGACAATGGCTACACCTTC. This encodes CASSQPTDIDNGYTF.

The rearrangement joins TRBV6-6 to TRBJ2-5; 14 bases align to TRBD2. The CDR3 is made up of 16 amino acids. In germline, CDR1 is MNHNY, CDR2 SVGAGI (reference sequence). V shed 6 bases, J shed 1 base, and the junction held 4 bases outside the gene matches. CDR3 nucleotide sequence: TGTGCCAGCAGGGGCGGACTAGCGGGGGGCCAAGAGACCCAGTACTTC. It is translated as CASRGGLAGGQETQYF.

This clone has a single count. CDR3 sequence: CASSVGQVYGYTF. The CDR3 DNA sequence: TGTGCCAGCAGCGTTGGACAGGTGTATGGCTACACCTTC. This chain uses TRBV9 with TRBJ1-2; 7 bases are shared with TRBD1. The germline V gene encodes CDR1 SGDLS and CDR2 YYNGEE. The CDR3 totals 13 residues. V gave up 2 bases and J gave up 5 bases; unmatched junction bases: 3.

This clone was counted a single time. This chain connects TRBV4-1 to TRBJ2-1; 13 bases line up with TRBD2. Germline V gene lookup returns CDR1 MGHRA and CDR2 YSYEKL. The ends lost 6 bases at V and 0 bases at J; junction bases unmatched: 8. This CDR3 spans 18 amino acids. CDR3: CASRTTSGGQGSYNEQFF. As DNA, the CDR3 is TGCGCCAGCAGGACGACTAGCGGGGGGCAGGGCTCCTACAATGAGCAGTTCTTC.

The V gene is TRBV11-2, the J gene TRBJ1-2; TRBD1 might be the D (5 bases). This CDR3 has 14 amino acids. V dropped 5 bases and J dropped 2 bases, with 12 bases sitting between them. Looked up from germline, CDR1 is SGHAT and CDR2 is FQNNGV. The CDR3 region has the DNA TGTGCCAGCAGCCCCGGGGGAGCCAACTATGGCTACACCTTC. It is translated as CASSPGGANYGYTF.

The J gene is TRBJ2-7, the V gene TRBV7-9; D may be TRBD2 (5 bases). V gave up 5 bases and J gave up 6 bases, with 20 bases separating them. Germline V lookup: CDR1 SEHNR, CDR2 FQNEAQ (reference sequence). The CDR3 covers 15 residues. The CDR3 nucleotides are TGTGCCAGCAGCCATCCGGACGGCTTTGCGGGCGAGCAGTACTTC. As protein: CASSHPDGFAGEQYF.